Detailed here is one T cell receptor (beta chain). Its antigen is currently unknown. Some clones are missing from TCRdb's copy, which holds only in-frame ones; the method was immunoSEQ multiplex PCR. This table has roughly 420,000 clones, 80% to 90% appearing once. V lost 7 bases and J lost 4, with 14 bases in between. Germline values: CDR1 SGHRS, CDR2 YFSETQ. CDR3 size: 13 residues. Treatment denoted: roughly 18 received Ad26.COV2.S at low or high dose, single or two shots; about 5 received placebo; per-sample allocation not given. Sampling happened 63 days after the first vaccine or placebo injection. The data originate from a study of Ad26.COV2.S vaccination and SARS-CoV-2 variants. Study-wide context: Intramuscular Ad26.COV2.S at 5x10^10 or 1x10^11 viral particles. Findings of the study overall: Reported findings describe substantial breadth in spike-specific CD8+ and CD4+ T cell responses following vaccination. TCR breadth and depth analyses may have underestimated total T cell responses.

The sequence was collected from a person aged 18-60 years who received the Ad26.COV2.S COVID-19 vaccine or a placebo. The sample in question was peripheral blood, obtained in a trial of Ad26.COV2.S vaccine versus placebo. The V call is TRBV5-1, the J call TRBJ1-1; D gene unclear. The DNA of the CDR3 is TGCGCCAGCGGGTTCGGTGAGAGCACTGAAGCTTTCTTT. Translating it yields CASGFGESTEAFF.